Presented here are 11 T cell receptor beta chains from one specimen sequenced in a study of blood T cell repertoires in COVID-19. Libraries were prepared by immunoSEQ multiplex PCR; TCRdb keeps only in-frame clonotypes and omits some of them. The table records roughly 100,000 clones, roughly four fifths of them present only once. Material for sequencing was peripheral blood. These receptors came from a man in his sixties with acute or convalescent COVID-19.

The chain has TRBV5-1 and TRBJ1-4, with 9 bases that match TRBD1. The V segment lost 5 bases and the J segment 5 bases; nucleotides outside the gene matches: 4. This CDR3 region has 14 residues. In germline, CDR1 is SGHRS, CDR2 YFSETQ. CDR3 loop: CASRGQGMNEKLFF. The CDR3, as DNA: TGCGCCAGCAGAGGACAGGGGATGAATGAAAAACTGTTTTTT.

In this sample, this clone turned up once. The chain joins TRBV12-5 to TRBJ2-1; 8 bases fit TRBD2. Germline loops: CDR1 LGHNT, CDR2 FRNRAP. The CDR3 consists of 17 residues. V trimming: 0 bases; J trimming: 0 bases; junction bases outside the gene matches: 4. The CDR3 bases are TGTGCTAGTGGTTTGGTACGCGGGGGGAGCTCCTACAATGAGCAGTTCTTC. Encoded protein: CASGLVRGGSSYNEQFF.

The V gene is TRBV28, the J gene TRBJ1-1; D perhaps matches TRBD1 (6 bases). The V end was cut by 5 bases, the J end by 4 bases, with 14 bases between. Per the germline V gene, CDR1 is MDHEN and CDR2 is SYDVKM. This CDR3 spans 14 amino acids. Written as DNA, the CDR3 is TGTGCCAGCAGTAGAAGGGGGGGGGTCACTGAAGCTTTCTTT. Its protein is CASSRRGGVTEAFF.

The rearrangement joins TRBV11-1 to TRBJ2-1, with 8 bases fitting TRBD1. The V and J ends lost 3 bases and 8 bases, in that order; junction bases with no gene match: 0. The CDR3 has 12 amino acids. The germline CDR1 and CDR2 sequences are SGHAT and FQDESV (reference sequence). The CDR3 sequence: CASSLDRDEQFF. In DNA, the CDR3 is TGTGCCAGCAGCTTGGACAGGGATGAGCAGTTCTTC.

CDR3 amino acids: CASIGGSGSPLHF. DNA for the CDR3: TGTGCCAGCATAGGGGGTTCCGGTTCACCCCTCCACTTT. The V call is TRBV6-6, the J call TRBJ1-6, with TRBD1 as a possible D gene (6 bases). V lost 7 bases to trimming and J lost 9 bases, with 13 bases between them. The germline gives CDR1 MNHNY, CDR2 SVGAGI (reference sequence). The CDR3 totals 13 residues.

The V call is TRBV5-6, the J call TRBJ2-3; tentatively, D is TRBD2 (6 bases). Germline V lookup: CDR1 SGHDT, CDR2 YYEEEE. The CDR3 has 18 residues. V lost 1 base to trimming and J lost 0 bases, with 18 bases between them. CDR3: CASSLYQIVAVSTDTQYF. Here the CDR3 DNA reads TGTGCCAGCAGCTTGTATCAGATCGTAGCGGTTAGCACAGATACGCAGTATTTT. The whole variable domain, filled in from reference TRBV5-6 and TRBJ2-3, reads DAGVTQSPTHLIKTRGQQVTLRCSPKSGHDTVSWYQQALGQGPQFIFQYYEEEERQRGNFPDRFSGHQFPNYSSELNVNALLLGDSALYLCASSLYQIVAVSTDTQYFGPGTRLTVL.

The chain recombines TRBV3-1 (or the pseudogene TRBV3-2) with TRBJ2-5; TRBD2 agrees at 9 bases. The CDR3 runs to 17 residues. Per the germline V gene, CDR1 is LGHDT and CDR2 is YNNKEL (reference sequence). V trimming: 4 bases; J trimming: 4 bases; junction bases outside the gene matches: 13. CDR3 DNA sequence: TGTGCCAGCAGCCCTGCGGGGGGGAGAGGAGCCGGAGAGACCCAGTACTTC. This translates into CASSPAGGRGAGETQYF.

The chain joins TRBV7-2 to TRBJ1-4, with TRBD1 as a possible D gene (6 bases). V was shortened by 3 bases and J by 8 bases, with 13 bases between the two germline ends. CDR3 length: 14 residues. Per the germline V gene, CDR1 is SGHTA and CDR2 is FQGNSA. As DNA, the CDR3 is TGTGCCAGCAGCTTTGGACAGCCGGGGGAAAAACTGTTTTTT. As protein: CASSFGQPGEKLFF.

The sample holds a few counts of this clone. V and J are TRBV5-4 and TRBJ2-5; D gene uncertain. The germline V gene encodes CDR1 SGHNT and CDR2 YYREEE (reference sequence). V lost 5 bases to trimming and J lost 5 bases, with 13 bases between them. This CDR3 has 13 residues. The CDR3 sequence: CASSLNARETQYF. CDR3 bases: TGTGCCAGCAGTTTAAATGCGCGGGAGACCCAGTACTTC.

The genes are TRBV12-3 or TRBV12-4 and TRBJ2-5; tentatively, D is TRBD1 (6 bases). V was pared by 6 bases and J by 4 bases, with 12 bases between. CDR3 length equals 13 residues. CDR3 sequence (DNA): TGTGCCAGCAGCCCCCCAGGGGTAGAGACCCAGTACTTC. It specifies CASSPPGVETQYF.

In this sample, this clone turned up once. The V and J genes are TRBV20-1 and TRBJ2-7, with 9 bases that match TRBD2. This CDR3 is 15 amino acids long. CDR1 and CDR2 from the germline V gene are DFQATT and SNEGSKA (reference sequence). After removal of 3 bases from V and 5 bases from J, the junction contained 11 bases not matched to a gene. The CDR3 reads CSASIAGVRRHEQYF. The CDR3 DNA is TGCAGTGCTAGTATAGCGGGAGTACGTCGACACGAGCAGTACTTC.